The source of this T cell receptor beta chain is a study of cytomegalovirus exposure and HLA in healthy donors. Turning to the study itself: There were just under 400 genotyped donors. Of these, about 81% fell in the genetic ancestry cluster associated with self-reported Caucasian donors. General study results and limits: The study carried out a later analysis of TCR beta sequences. It associated under 20,000 of them with specific HLA alleles at a false discovery rate of 0.05.

To note about this clone: The antigen is undetermined.

Regarding donors, all were healthy bone marrow donors. The CDR3 is 16 residues long. In germline, CDR1 is SGHTA, CDR2 FQGNSA. Trimming stripped 1 base from V and 5 bases from J, with 16 bases between. Amplification used 60 Vbeta primers and 13 Jbeta primers. Only in-frame clones appear in the TCRdb table, and some are missing; sequencing was by immunoSEQ multiplex PCR. This table lists 200,000 or so clones. The sequenced material came from PBMCs. The source of this sequence is a boy under 18 in good health and CMV-seronegative. This chain connects TRBV7-2 to TRBJ2-3; TRBD2 is a possible D gene (5 bases). The CDR3 region is CASSLVGGLIKDTQYF. As DNA, the CDR3 is TGTGCCAGCAGCTTAGTCGGCGGACTTATAAAAGATACGCAGTATTTT. Looking up the rest from reference TRBV7-2 and TRBJ2-3 gives the full variable domain: GAGVSQSPSNKVTEKGKDVELRCDPISGHTALYWYRQSLGQGLEFLIYFQGNSAPDKSGLPSDRFSAERTGGSVSTLTIQRTQQEDSAVYLCASSLVGGLIKDTQYFGPGTRLTVL.